The 21 T cell receptor beta chains in this list originate from one sample, sequenced in a study of beta chain features in type 1 diabetes. The authors reverse transcribed all of the isolated RNA, so sequencing captured expressed TCRB transcripts. Libraries were prepared by immunoSEQ multiplex PCR; TCRdb keeps only in-frame clonotypes and omits some of them. The sample includes roughly 500,000 clones, 30% of them seen just once. The sample comprised naive CD4+ T cells from blood. These receptors all come from a man between 18 and 29 years old in good health.

The rearrangement uses TRBV9 and TRBJ1-5; D is ambiguous. The CDR3 is 16 amino acids. V lost 0 bases to trimming and J lost 0 bases, with 10 bases between them. From germline, CDR1 is SGDLS and CDR2 YYNGEE. The CDR3 sequence: CASSVGTLDSNQPQHF. The CDR3 DNA reads TGTGCCAGCAGCGTAGGGACCCTAGATAGCAATCAGCCCCAGCATTTT.

This clone occurred a few times. The chain has TRBV5-1 and TRBJ2-6, with D perhaps matching TRBD1 (5 bases). Germline assignment: CDR1 SGHRS and CDR2 YFSETQ. CDR3 length equals 17 residues. V dropped 4 bases and J dropped 0 bases, with 14 bases sitting between them. The CDR3 coding sequence is TGCGCCAGCAGCCTCAACGGAGACAGCTCTGGGGCCAACGTCCTGACTTTC. This sequence encodes CASSLNGDSSGANVLTF.

The chain employs TRBV6-6 and TRBJ1-5; 9 positions agree with TRBD1. In germline, CDR1 is MNHNY, CDR2 SVGAGI (reference sequence). V dropped 6 bases and J dropped 4; count of bases not matched to a gene: 7. This CDR3 is built from 15 residues. The chain's CDR3 is CASRRTGALNQPQHF. CDR3 nucleotides: TGTGCCAGCAGACGGACAGGGGCCCTAAATCAGCCCCAGCATTTT.

This chain joins TRBV30 and TRBJ2-3; D remains unclear. Trimming removed 0 bases from V and 4 bases from J, with 11 bases in between. This CDR3 contains 14 residues. Germline V gene lookup returns CDR1 GTSNPN and CDR2 SVGIG (reference sequence). CDR3 amino acids: CAWSVGRAADTQYF. Here the CDR3 DNA reads TGTGCCTGGAGTGTAGGTCGGGCCGCAGATACGCAGTATTTT.

This chain connects TRBV18 to TRBJ2-5, with D uncertain. The V gene lost 4 bases and the J gene lost 2 bases, with 8 bases spanning the gap. Germline V gene lookup returns CDR1 KGHSH and CDR2 LQKENI. This CDR3 region has 13 residues. CDR3 DNA sequence: TGTGCCAGCTCACTTACCCTGCAAGAGACCCAGTACTTC. Protein sequence: CASSLTLQETQYF.

This clone was seen a few times. This CDR3 reads CASSEYGKYYEQYF. The DNA for the CDR3 is TGTGCCAGCAGTGAATATGGGAAGTACTACGAGCAGTACTTC. This rearrangement joins TRBV25-1 to TRBJ2-7; D not certain. V was clipped by 0 bases and J by 3 bases, with 9 bases between them. Germline V gene sequence: CDR1 MGHDK, CDR2 SYGVNS. The CDR3 spans 14 residues.

The V and J genes are TRBV27 and TRBJ2-1; TRBD2 matches 8 bases. Germline V CDR1 and CDR2: MNHEY, SMNVEV (reference sequence). The length of the CDR3 is 18 residues. Germline trimming cut 6 bases from V and 5 bases from J; bases unmatched to any gene: 18. The CDR3 sequence is CASSPRTGPGTRDNEQFF. In DNA form, the CDR3 reads TGTGCCAGCAGCCCCCGAACAGGGCCCGGGACTAGGGACAATGAGCAGTTCTTC.

Of note for this clone: In the same sample, other DNA sequences code for this CDR3. J is TRBJ2-3 and V is TRBV2; D unclear. Germline V gene data show CDR1 as SNHLY and CDR2 as FYNNEI. The V end was cut by 5 bases, the J end by 4 bases, with 4 bases between. The length of the CDR3 is 11 residues. The CDR3 region has the DNA TGTGCCAGCAGTAGTGCAGATACGCAGTATTTT. Amino acid sequence: CASSSADTQYF.

V usage is TRBV5-4 and J usage is TRBJ2-1; no definite D call. Germline assignment: CDR1 SGHNT and CDR2 YYREEE (reference sequence). V lost 0 bases to trimming and J lost 9 bases, with 7 bases between them. The CDR3 has 12 amino acids. The CDR3 coding sequence is TGTGCCAGCAGCTTGGCCCACGGTGAGCAGTTCTTC. The encoded protein is CASSLAHGEQFF. Using reference TRBV5-4 and TRBJ2-1 for the parts outside the CDR3, the full variable domain is ETGVTQSPTHLIKTRGQQVTLRCSSQSGHNTVSWYQQALGQGPQFIFQYYREEENGRGNFPPRFSGLQFPNYSSELNVNALELDDSALYLCASSLAHGEQFFGPGTRLTVL.

A few counts support this clone. The chain carries TRBV30 and TRBJ2-3; D is uncertain. CDR1 and CDR2 from the germline V gene are GTSNPN and SVGIG (reference sequence). This CDR3 contains 12 residues. V lost 3 bases to trimming and J lost 10 bases, with 14 bases between them. The CDR3 coding sequence is TGTGCCTGGAGGCACCCGGATAAACCGCAGTATTTT. This translates into CAWRHPDKPQYF.

This clone was observed a handful of times. This chain joins TRBV30 and TRBJ2-7, with D hard to call. The V and J ends lost 1 base and 3 bases respectively, with 4 bases between them. Germline V gene lookup returns CDR1 GTSNPN and CDR2 SVGIG (reference sequence). The CDR3 runs 11 residues. Written as DNA, the CDR3 is TGTGCCTGGAGTGAGCGCTACGAGCAGTACTTC. Translated: CAWSERYEQYF.

The genes are TRBV27 and TRBJ1-1; TRBD1 is a possible D gene (5 bases). This CDR3 is built from 17 residues. Germline values: CDR1 MNHEY, CDR2 SMNVEV (reference sequence). Trimming removed 5 bases from V and 0 bases from J, with 19 bases in between. CDR3 nucleotide sequence: TGTGCCAGCAGTGGCTCAGAATTTCGAGGGGTGAACACTGAAGCTTTCTTT. Translation gives CASSGSEFRGVNTEAFF.

The chain uses TRBV28 and TRBJ2-5; no definite D call. The germline V gene has CDR1 MDHEN and CDR2 SYDVKM. The CDR3 has 12 amino acids. Trimming stripped 3 bases from V and 5 bases from J, with 7 bases between. Written as DNA, the CDR3 is TGTGCCAGCAGTTTGAGAAGCGAGACCCAGTACTTC. It specifies CASSLRSETQYF.

The genes are TRBV10-3 and TRBJ2-7; 12 nucleotides line up with TRBD1. The germline CDR1 and CDR2 sequences are ENHRY and SYGVKD. Germline trimming cut 7 bases from V and 5 bases from J; bases unmatched to any gene: 3. CDR3 length: 13 residues. DNA of the CDR3: TGTGCCATCACCGGGACAGGGGGCAACGAGCAGTACTTC. This codes for CAITGTGGNEQYF.

This chain joins TRBV7-2 and TRBJ1-2; the match to TRBD1 covers 8 bases. V lost 5 bases and J lost 4; bases outside the gene matches: 3. The CDR3 has 13 residues. CDR1 is SGHTA, CDR2 FQGNSA, per germline. The CDR3 coding sequence is TGTGCCAGCAGCCGCGACAGGGGCTATGGCTACACCTTC. Its protein product is CASSRDRGYGYTF.

There are a few counts of this clone. V is TRBV30 and J is TRBJ2-5; D uncertain. The CDR3 consists of 11 residues. Between the trimmed V and J ends, which lost 4 bases and 4 bases, there was a span of 7 bases. Per germline, CDR1 GTSNPN and CDR2 SVGIG (reference sequence). DNA for the CDR3: TGTGCCTGGACCAATGCAGAGACCCAGTACTTC. Translated, it gives CAWTNAETQYF.

There are a few counts of this clone. The J gene is TRBJ2-1, the V gene TRBV2; D is undetermined. Germline V gives CDR1 SNHLY, CDR2 FYNNEI. The CDR3 contains 14 residues. The V end lost 4 bases, the J end lost 2 bases, and 9 bases lay between the germline ends. The CDR3 spells CASSGNLPYNEQFF. CDR3 in DNA: TGTGCCAGCAGTGGGAACTTGCCCTACAATGAGCAGTTCTTC. The full variable domain, rest sourced from reference TRBV2 and TRBJ2-1, is EPEVTQTPSHQVTQMGQEVILRCVPISNHLYFYWYRQILGQKVEFLVSFYNNEISEKSEIFDDQFSVERPDGSNFTLKIRSTKLEDSAMYFCASSGNLPYNEQFFGPGTRLTVL.

The CDR3: CSVSSGQAGYGYTF. In nucleotides, the CDR3 is TGCAGCGTTAGTTCGGGACAGGCCGGCTATGGCTACACCTTC. The J gene is TRBJ1-2, the V gene TRBV29-1; 8 bases are a match to TRBD1. V trimming: 5 bases; J trimming: 4 bases; junction bases outside the gene matches: 9. This CDR3 comprises 14 residues. CDR1 and CDR2 from the germline V gene are SQVTM and ANQGSEA.

The V call is TRBV5-4, the J call TRBJ2-3; maybe TRBD2 (5 bases). Trimming shortened V by 0 bases and J by 10 bases, and 6 bases separated the two germline ends. CDR3 length: 11 amino acids. CDR1 SGHNT and CDR2 YYREEE come from the germline V gene (reference sequence). CDR3 amino acids: CASSLGAAQYF. In nucleotides, the CDR3 is TGTGCCAGCAGCTTGGGAGCGGCGCAGTATTTT.

In the case of this clone: At one end the junction does not follow the germline gene, possibly because of a read error. V usage is TRBV30 and J usage is TRBJ2-7; the D is unclear. The germline V gene encodes CDR1 GTSNPN and CDR2 SVGIG (reference sequence). This CDR3 region has 11 residues. The CDR3 sequence is CAWGVWNEQYF. The CDR3 DNA reads as TGTGCCTGGGGTGTATGGAACGAGCAGTACTTC. Together with reference TRBV30 and TRBJ2-7, the CDR3 gives the full variable domain: SQTIHQWPATLVQPVGSPLSLECTVEGTSNPNLYWYRQAAGRGLQLLFYSVGIGQISSEVPQNLSASRPQDRQFILSSKKLLLSDSGFYLCAWGVWNEQYFGPGTRLTVT.

This rearrangement joins TRBV9 to TRBJ1-5, with 7 bases identical to TRBD1. Looked up from germline, CDR1 is SGDLS and CDR2 is YYNGEE. V lost 1 base, J lost 0 bases, and 1 base stayed unmatched. The length of the CDR3 is 15 residues. CDR3 nucleotide sequence: TGTGCCAGCAGCGTAACAGGGGATAGCAATCAGCCCCAGCATTTT. This translates into CASSVTGDSNQPQHF.